This T cell receptor (beta chain) was found in a study of T cell repertoires in cytomegalovirus infection. Study details: CMV epitopes used comprised recently identified HLA-C-restricted ones and well-studied HLA-B-restricted ones. It was the public TCR beta signatures that indicated both CMV infection and matching HLA type. Regarding the study as a whole: People with CMV and the relevant HLA were identified by cumulative public TCR beta family frequency.

Via MiXCR, TCRdb re-called the reads, giving one row per CDR3 protein. The sample lists some 700,000 distinct CDR3 sequences, around 30% occurring once. From germline, CDR1 is SGHAT and CDR2 FQNNGV. The CDR3 covers 16 residues. V gave up 1 base and J gave up 6 bases, with 19 bases separating them. The sample holds many counts of this clonotype. Its target is not known. The sequencing used cultured PBMCs, collected from culture after CMV antigen stimulation. The receptor comes from a human donor in good health (CMV status not recorded). Some clones in this sample may be carry-over from other donors' samples. The chain couples TRBV11-2 to TRBJ2-7; maybe TRBD1 (5 bases). CDR3 loop: CASSLGKGRSEFEQYF. The CDR3, as DNA: TGTGCCAGCAGCTTAGGAAAGGGGCGTAGTGAGTTCGAGCAGTACTTC. Filled out from reference TRBV11-2 and TRBJ2-7, the complete variable domain reads EAGVAQSPRYKIIEKRQSVAFWCNPISGHATLYWYQQILGQGPKLLIQFQNNGVVDDSQLPKDRFSAERLKGVDSTLKIQPAKLEDSAVYLCASSLGKGRSEFEQYFGPGTRLTVT.